The 30 T cell receptor beta chains reported below all come from one sample, sequenced in a study of blood T cell repertoires in COVID-19. Libraries were prepared by immunoSEQ multiplex PCR; TCRdb keeps only in-frame clonotypes and omits some of them. Of 250,000 to 300,000 clones in the sample, around nine tenths were seen once. The sequencing input was peripheral blood. The receptors derive from a woman aged 25 to 39 with COVID-19, enrolled during active disease.

This rearrangement joins TRBV28 to TRBJ1-3; D might be TRBD1 (5 bases). The CDR3 extends over 15 amino acids. V lost 2 bases, J lost 2 bases, and 10 bases lay in between. Germline lookup yields CDR1 MDHEN and CDR2 SYDVKM. CDR3 DNA: TGTGCCAGCAGTTTAACGGGGGGTCCTGGAAACACCATATATTTT. This translates into CASSLTGGPGNTIYF.

Here the CDR3 DNA reads TGTGCCAGTAGTCGGACAGGGGGAGCTGAAGCTTTCTTT. Encoded protein: CASSRTGGAEAFF. The chain employs TRBV19 and TRBJ1-1, with 10 bases lining up with TRBD1. Per germline, CDR1 LNHDA and CDR2 SQIVND (reference sequence). The length of the CDR3 is 13 residues. Trimming removed 5 bases from V and 6 bases from J; junction bases left unmatched: 3.

CDR3 DNA sequence: TGTGCCAGCAGGCCTCTGGACAGGGCCGCAGATACGCAGTATTTT. Translating gives CASRPLDRAADTQYF. V and J are TRBV27 and TRBJ2-3; TRBD1 matches at 8 bases. Germline V gene lookup returns CDR1 MNHEY and CDR2 SMNVEV (reference sequence). Trimming cost V 6 bases and J 4 bases; bases outside gene matches: 9. CDR3 length: 15 residues.

This clone was counted a single time. The chain recombines TRBV4-1 with TRBJ1-1, with D maybe TRBD1 (6 bases). V was pared by 0 bases and J by 2 bases, with 10 bases between. The CDR3 length is 15 residues. Germline V gene lookup returns CDR1 MGHRA and CDR2 YSYEKL. The CDR3 sequence: CASSQDPRGNTEAFF. As DNA, the CDR3 is TGCGCCAGCAGCCAAGACCCCAGGGGCAACACTGAAGCTTTCTTT.

The CDR3 DNA sequence: TGTGCCAGCAGTTACTCGGCATTAGTCGGGAGGATCTCCTACAATGAGCAGTTCTTC. The encoded protein is CASSYSALVGRISYNEQFF. The chain combines TRBV6-2 or TRBV6-3 with TRBJ2-1; TRBD2 agrees at 7 bases. Germline lookup yields CDR1 MNHEY and CDR2 SVGEGT. Losses at the gene ends were 0 bases for V and 0 bases for J; bases not matched to a gene: 11. The length of the CDR3 is 19 residues.

CDR3 bases: TGTGCCAGCAGTTCCGACATCCGGGAAATCAATCAGCCCCAGCATTTT. It encodes CASSSDIREINQPQHF. J is TRBJ1-5 and V is TRBV6-5; D uncertain. The CDR3 contains 16 residues. V lost 4 bases, J lost 3 bases, and 16 bases lay in between. The germline gives CDR1 MNHEY, CDR2 SVGAGI.

The chain combines TRBV9 with TRBJ2-5; weak D call: TRBD2 (5 bases). Germline V CDR1 and CDR2: SGDLS, YYNGEE. The CDR3 length is 15 residues. Trimming removed 0 bases at V and 0 bases at J, with 9 bases between. The CDR3 here is CASSVGGGHQETQYF. The CDR3 region has the DNA TGTGCCAGCAGCGTAGGTGGCGGGCACCAAGAGACCCAGTACTTC.

About this clone itself: This specimen includes other DNA sequences encoding the same CDR3. V is TRBV5-1 and J is TRBJ2-3; D might be TRBD2 (7 bases). Trimming pared 0 bases from V and 3 bases from J, leaving 8 bases between. Per the germline V gene, CDR1 is SGHRS and CDR2 is YFSETQ. CDR3 length: 14 residues. The CDR3 nucleotides read TGCGCCAGCAGCTTGGAGGGGGGGACAGATACGCAGTATTTT. Translated, it gives CASSLEGGTDTQYF.

V and J are TRBV7-2 and TRBJ1-1; D is unclear. Per the germline V gene, CDR1 is SGHTA and CDR2 is FQGNSA. The length of the CDR3 is 11 residues. V gave up 5 bases and J gave up 1 base, with 2 bases separating them. The CDR3 spells CASSRNTEAFF. The CDR3 nucleotides read TGTGCCAGCAGCCGGAACACTGAAGCTTTCTTT.

This chain joins TRBV3-1 (or the pseudogene TRBV3-2) and TRBJ1-2; TRBD1 is a possible D gene (6 bases). The V and J ends lost 4 bases and 8 bases respectively, with 17 bases between them. Germline CDR1 reads LGHDT; CDR2 reads YNNKEL (reference sequence). The CDR3 sequence is 14 residues long. This CDR3 is CASSPIWTDHGYTF. Written as DNA, the CDR3 is TGTGCCAGCAGCCCGATTTGGACAGACCACGGCTACACCTTC.

This clone came up once. The chain couples TRBV6-4 to TRBJ1-1; TRBD1 matches 8 bases. Per germline, CDR1 MRHNA and CDR2 SNTAGT. This CDR3 has 14 residues. The junction had 7 bases not matched to a gene; V was cut back by 6 bases and J by 4 bases. The CDR3 DNA reads as TGTGCCAGCAGCATACAGGGGGGAGCCACTGAAGCTTTCTTT. Its translation: CASSIQGGATEAFF.

The rearrangement uses TRBV6-5 and TRBJ2-1; tentatively, D is TRBD2 (6 bases). The V gene lost 6 bases and the J gene lost 2 bases, with 8 bases spanning the gap. Per the germline V gene, CDR1 is MNHEY and CDR2 is SVGAGI. This CDR3 has 13 amino acids. The CDR3 spells CASSGGPYNEQFF. CDR3 bases: TGTGCCAGCAGCGGGGGTCCCTACAATGAGCAGTTCTTC.

The chain combines TRBV27 with TRBJ2-1; the match to TRBD1 covers 8 bases. V lost 2 bases and J lost 2; bases outside the gene matches: 14. Germline loops: CDR1 MNHEY, CDR2 SMNVEV (reference sequence). This CDR3 has 19 residues. For the CDR3, the DNA is TGTGCCAGCAGTTTACGGACAGGGTACGGGACCGTCACCTACAATGAGCAGTTCTTC. Translated, it gives CASSLRTGYGTVTYNEQFF.

The chain is built from TRBV27 and TRBJ2-3; 7 nucleotides agree with TRBD1. Germline lookup yields CDR1 MNHEY and CDR2 SMNVEV (reference sequence). This CDR3 has 14 residues. The V and J ends lost 2 bases and 4 bases, in that order; junction bases with no gene match: 3. The CDR3: CASSLDRVADTQYF. The CDR3 coding sequence is TGTGCCAGCAGTTTAGACAGGGTGGCAGATACGCAGTATTTT.

V is TRBV25-1 and J is TRBJ2-1; unclear D gene. The germline gives CDR1 MGHDK, CDR2 SYGVNS. Deletions cut 1 base from V and 8 bases from J, with 12 bases between. The CDR3 runs to 14 residues. CDR3 sequence: CASSESTVYDEQFF. In DNA form, the CDR3 reads TGTGCCAGCAGTGAATCAACAGTTTACGATGAGCAGTTCTTC.

This clone was seen only once. The CDR3, as DNA: TGTGCCAGCCACAATAGCAATCAGCCCCAGCATTTT. Its protein product is CASHNSNQPQHF. The rearrangement uses TRBV6-6 and TRBJ1-5; D gene uncertain. This CDR3 is 12 amino acids long. Germline V gene lookup returns CDR1 MNHNY and CDR2 SVGAGI (reference sequence). Trimming left V 8 bases short and J 0 bases short, with 5 bases between.

The chain combines TRBV29-1 with TRBJ1-2, with D perhaps TRBD1 (6 bases). CDR3 length equals 12 residues. Trimming cost V 3 bases and J 1 base, with 6 bases left between them. Germline CDR1 is SQVTM and CDR2 is ANQGSEA. The DNA for the CDR3 is TGCAGCGTTGAGGGACATAACTATGGCTACACCTTC. As protein: CSVEGHNYGYTF.

J is TRBJ2-7 and V is TRBV19; D possibly corresponds to TRBD2 (5 bases). CDR1 and CDR2 (germline): LNHDA, SQIVND (reference sequence). This CDR3 contains 16 residues. Trimming took 4 bases from V and 0 from J, leaving 16 bases between them. The DNA of the CDR3 is TGTGCCAGTAGTACCACCCGGCAGCGGAGCTCCTACGAGCAGTACTTC. Encoded protein: CASSTTRQRSSYEQYF.

V usage is TRBV28 and J usage is TRBJ2-2, with TRBD1 matching 8 bases. The germline gives CDR1 MDHEN, CDR2 SYDVKM. The CDR3 has 13 residues. Losses at the gene ends were 8 bases for V and 6 bases for J; bases not matched to a gene: 5. The CDR3 nucleotides read TGTGCCAGCCTGACACAGGGGGCCGGGGAGCTGTTTTTT. Amino acids: CASLTQGAGELFF.

The chain carries TRBV2 and TRBJ1-6, with 9 bases that match TRBD1. This CDR3 comprises 14 residues. V dropped 3 bases and J dropped 7; count of bases not matched to a gene: 1. CDR1 and CDR2 (germline): SNHLY, FYNNEI. CDR3 coding DNA: TGTGCCAGCAGTGAGGGACAGGGAAATTCACCCCTCCACTTT. It specifies CASSEGQGNSPLHF.

The CDR3: CASSRHRGWVAGYEQYF. CDR3 DNA sequence: TGTGCCAGCAGCCGACACAGGGGATGGGTAGCGGGATACGAGCAGTACTTC. The chain is built from TRBV7-8 and TRBJ2-7; D might be TRBD2 (8 bases). Trimming stripped 5 bases from V and 4 bases from J, with 24 bases between. The CDR3 sequence is 17 residues long. CDR1 is SGHVS and CDR2 is FQNEAQ in the germline V gene.

The V and J genes are TRBV28 and TRBJ1-2, with D perhaps matching TRBD1 (6 bases). Germline values: CDR1 MDHEN, CDR2 SYDVKM. The CDR3 spans 14 residues. The germline V and J ends were trimmed by 6 bases and 4 bases, with 15 bases remaining between them. DNA of the CDR3: TGTGCCAGCAGGACCACAGGGACCTCCTATGGCTACACCTTC. This sequence encodes CASRTTGTSYGYTF.

The genes are TRBV7-8 and TRBJ1-5; D gene unclear. There are 16 residues in the CDR3. Trimming removed 2 bases at V and 3 bases at J, with 14 bases between. Germline CDR1 is SGHVS and CDR2 is FQNEAQ. CDR3 protein: CASSLSPWQDNQPQHF. Written as DNA, the CDR3 is TGTGCCAGCAGCTTAAGTCCGTGGCAGGACAATCAGCCCCAGCATTTT. The whole variable domain, filled in from reference TRBV7-8 and TRBJ1-5, reads GAGVSQSPRYKVAKRGQDVALRCDPISGHVSLFWYQQALGQGPEFLTYFQNEAQLDKSGLPSDRFFAERPEGSVSTLKIQRTQQEDSAVYLCASSLSPWQDNQPQHFGDGTRLSIL.

V and J are TRBV28 and TRBJ1-6; TRBD1 aligns across 10 bases. The germline CDR1 and CDR2 sequences are MDHEN and SYDVKM. The CDR3 sequence is 15 residues long. The J segment lost 9 bases and the V segment lost 2 bases, leaving 4 bases of the junction unmatched. The CDR3 is CASSLRQGASSPLHF. In nucleotides, the CDR3 is TGTGCCAGCAGTTTAAGACAGGGGGCCAGTTCACCCCTCCACTTT.

The chain joins TRBV4-1 to TRBJ2-6; D call uncertain. Trimming stripped 0 bases from V and 3 bases from J, with 18 bases between. Looked up from germline, CDR1 is MGHRA and CDR2 is YSYEKL. The CDR3 is 19 amino acids. The CDR3, as DNA: TGCGCCAGCAGCCAAGATCAGTTCGCACCAAGTTTTGGGGCCAACGTCCTGACTTTC. Its translation is CASSQDQFAPSFGANVLTF.

The gene calls are TRBV6-5 and TRBJ2-1; 8 positions match TRBD1. The CDR3 is 14 residues long. The J segment lost 9 bases and the V segment lost 5 bases, leaving 9 bases of the junction unmatched. In germline, CDR1 is MNHEY, CDR2 SVGAGI. CDR3 sequence (DNA): TGTGCCAGCAGTCGCCGTCAGGGGGCTGTTGAGCAGTTCTTC. It encodes CASSRRQGAVEQFF.

The chain links TRBV2 to TRBJ1-4; TRBD1 aligns across 9 bases. There are 13 residues in the CDR3. Germline V gene lookup returns CDR1 SNHLY and CDR2 FYNNEI. V was pared by 8 bases and J by 5 bases, with 3 bases of the junction left unmatched. CDR3 sequence (DNA): TGTGCCAGCGGGGGGACAGGGAATGAAAAACTGTTTTTT. Its translation: CASGGTGNEKLFF.

The table lists this clone with a count of one. V is TRBV24-1 and J is TRBJ2-5; TRBD2 aligns across 9 bases. V gave up 5 bases and J gave up 1 base; unmatched junction bases: 7. Germline-derived CDR1 and CDR2 are KGHDR and SFDVKD. This CDR3 contains 16 residues. CDR3 bases: TGTGCCACCAGTGCAGGGACTAGCAGAAGCCAAGAGACCCAGTACTTC. It translates to CATSAGTSRSQETQYF.

The V and J genes are TRBV10-2 and TRBJ1-2; unclear D gene. V shed 4 bases and J shed 10 bases, with 16 bases lying between them. This CDR3 region has 13 residues. Germline V gives CDR1 WSHSY, CDR2 SAAADI. The CDR3 region is CASSADKAWAYTF. In DNA, the CDR3 is TGCGCCAGCAGTGCAGACAAGGCCTGGGCCTACACCTTC.

The V gene is TRBV5-1, the J gene TRBJ2-2, with 9 bases fitting TRBD1. The CDR3 runs to 15 residues. The V segment lost 4 bases and the J segment 4 bases; nucleotides outside the gene matches: 5. The germline V gene has CDR1 SGHRS and CDR2 YFSETQ. The CDR3 region is CASSPSTGGTGELFF. DNA of the CDR3: TGCGCCAGCAGCCCGTCGACAGGGGGCACCGGGGAGCTGTTTTTT.